This T cell receptor beta chain comes out of a study of T cells after yellow fever vaccination. Regarding this clonotype: Its target is unknown.

5'RACE template switching generated TCR cDNA, adding a universal primer site and UMIs. MiXCR, applied by TCRdb to the 5' RACE reads, yields one record per CDR3 protein. The table records roughly 60,000 distinct CDR3 sequences, 7.1% of them present only once. Study findings and constraints: Clones from primary vaccination mostly reappeared after the booster (around 96% CD4, about 85% CD8).

The TCR originated in a man aged 18 to 30 who received the YFV17D yellow fever vaccine. This specimen was CD8+ T cells sorted from PBMCs, taken on the day of the first yellow fever vaccination.

The DNA for the CDR3 is TGTGCCAGCAAAACCTCGGACAGGTTCTACGAGCAGTACGTC. Its translation: CASKTSDRFYEQYV. The chain recombines TRBV6-1 with TRBJ2-7; the match to TRBD1 covers 7 bases. J was trimmed by 3 bases and V by 7 bases; bases with no gene match: 9. The CDR3 has 14 residues. CDR1 and CDR2 from the germline V gene are MNHNS and SASEGT.